This T cell receptor (beta chain) stems from a study of metastatic and nonmetastatic thyroid tumors. Across the whole study: The comparison covered peripheral blood and tumor or nodule tissue in malignant and benign thyroid patients.

This clone occurred many times. Antigen: not known. Trimming took off 4 bases at V and 3 bases at J, with 9 bases between the two ends. The germline gives CDR1 LGHDT, CDR2 YNNKEL (reference sequence). The CDR3 covers 13 residues. The authors' processing: Researchers built a distant-metastasis classifier for papillary thyroid cancer that drew on CDR3 differences across clinicopathological groups. MiXCR re-clonotyped the PCR reads for TCRdb. What appears here as the V and J calls and clone size reflects TCRdb's work, not the paper's. The profile shows around 35,000 clones, over 15% of them singletons. Whole-study results and caveats: Significantly higher TCR beta diversity was reportedly seen in malignant thyroid tumors than benign nodules, in blood and tumor.

Not a single patient had been given any form of treatment at any point before undergoing thyroid surgery. The material sequenced was blood. This TCR was sampled from a female donor with papillary thyroid cancer or a benign thyroid nodule (not recorded which). Some clones in this sample may be carry-over from other donors' samples. This rearrangement joins TRBV3-1 to TRBJ1-1; perhaps TRBD1 as D (6 bases). The chain's CDR3 is CASSLRTDTEAFF. CDR3 DNA: TGTGCCAGCAGCCTCCGGACAGACACTGAAGCTTTCTTT.